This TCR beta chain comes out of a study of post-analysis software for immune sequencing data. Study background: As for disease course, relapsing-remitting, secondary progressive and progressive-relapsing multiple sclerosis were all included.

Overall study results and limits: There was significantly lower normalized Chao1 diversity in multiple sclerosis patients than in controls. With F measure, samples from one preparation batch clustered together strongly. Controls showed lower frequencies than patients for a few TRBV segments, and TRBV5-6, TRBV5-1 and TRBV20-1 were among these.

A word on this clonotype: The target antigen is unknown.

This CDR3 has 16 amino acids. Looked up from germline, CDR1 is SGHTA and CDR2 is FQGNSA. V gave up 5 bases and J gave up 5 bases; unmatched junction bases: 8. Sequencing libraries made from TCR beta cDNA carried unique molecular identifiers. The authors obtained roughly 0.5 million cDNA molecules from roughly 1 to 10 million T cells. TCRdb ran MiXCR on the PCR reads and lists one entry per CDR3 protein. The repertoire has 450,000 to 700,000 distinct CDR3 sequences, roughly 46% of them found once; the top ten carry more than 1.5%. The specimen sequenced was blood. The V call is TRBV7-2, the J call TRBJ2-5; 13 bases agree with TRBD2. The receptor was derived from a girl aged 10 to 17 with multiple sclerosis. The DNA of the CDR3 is TGTGCCAGCAGCCACGGACTAGCGGGGGTTGGGGAGACCCAGTACTTC. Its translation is CASSHGLAGVGETQYF.